A single sample is the source of the 18 T cell receptor beta chains below, sequenced in a study of cytomegalovirus exposure and HLA in healthy donors. The data were produced by immunoSEQ multiplex PCR, yet TCRdb's version contains in-frame clones alone and is incomplete. The sample includes around 220,000 clones, approximately 88% of them seen just once. The sequenced material came from PBMCs. The receptors come from a woman in her twenties or thirties in good health and CMV-seropositive.

V gene TRBV7-9 combines with J gene TRBJ2-7; D perhaps matches TRBD2 (6 bases). Trimming cost V 3 bases and J 7 bases, with 10 bases left between them. CDR1 SEHNR and CDR2 FQNEAQ come from the germline V gene (reference sequence). The CDR3 contains 12 residues. The CDR3 coding sequence is TGTGCCAGCAGCTTCGGAGGGGAAGAGCAGTACTTC. Translating gives CASSFGGEEQYF.

The chain employs TRBV30 and TRBJ2-5; D possibly matches TRBD1 or TRBD2 (5 bases each). The CDR3 runs to 15 residues. The V end lost 2 bases, the J end lost 2 bases, and 15 bases lay between the germline ends. Germline CDR1 reads GTSNPN; CDR2 reads SVGIG (reference sequence). CDR3 region: CAWSRDGRGQETQYF. The CDR3 region has the DNA TGTGCCTGGAGTCGGGACGGGCGAGGGCAAGAGACCCAGTACTTC.

The V and J genes are TRBV25-1 and TRBJ2-3; TRBD1 matches at 9 bases. Trimming removed 6 bases from V and 6 bases from J; junction bases left unmatched: 4. This CDR3 spans 13 amino acids. The germline gives CDR1 MGHDK, CDR2 SYGVNS. CDR3 amino acids: CASRQGADDTQYF. The CDR3 coding sequence is TGTGCCAGCAGACAGGGGGCGGACGATACGCAGTATTTT. The full variable domain, in which reference TRBV25-1 and TRBJ2-3 provide the parts outside the CDR3, is EADIYQTPRYLVIGTGKKITLECSQTMGHDKMYWYQQDPGMELHLIHYSYGVNSTEKGDLSSESTVSRIRTEHFPLTLESARPSHTSQYLCASRQGADDTQYFGPGTRLTVL.

The chain links TRBV25-1 to TRBJ1-2; 9 bases agree with TRBD1. The CDR3 totals 15 residues. Germline assignment: CDR1 MGHDK and CDR2 SYGVNS. The V and J ends lost 6 bases and 3 bases, in that order; junction bases with no gene match: 8. The CDR3 nucleotides are TGTGCCAGCAGCCCAACCGGGACAGGGTACTATGGCTACACCTTC. Protein product: CASSPTGTGYYGYTF.

This rearrangement joins TRBV30 to TRBJ1-3; D is uncertain. Germline CDR1 is GTSNPN and CDR2 is SVGIG (reference sequence). V lost 0 bases and J 3 bases, leaving 3 bases between the germline ends. CDR3 size: 12 residues. Written as DNA, the CDR3 is TGTGCCTGGAGTGTAAGTGGAAACACCATATATTTT. It specifies CAWSVSGNTIYF.

V and J are TRBV19 and TRBJ1-2, with D tentatively TRBD1 (6 bases). This CDR3 is built from 13 residues. The germline CDR1 and CDR2 sequences are LNHDA and SQIVND (reference sequence). The V and J ends lost 6 bases and 2 bases respectively, with 10 bases between them. CDR3 DNA sequence: TGTGCCAGTAGCCCACAGGGAAACTATGGCTACACCTTC. It is translated as CASSPQGNYGYTF. Variable domain in full (rest from reference TRBV19 and TRBJ1-2): DGGITQSPKYLFRKEGQNVTLSCEQNLNHDAMYWYRQDPGQGLRLIYYSQIVNDFQKGDIAEGYSVSREKKESFPLTVTSAQKNPTAFYLCASSPQGNYGYTFGSGTRLTVV.

The chain uses TRBV6-5 and TRBJ2-7, with D perhaps being TRBD1 or TRBD2 (5 bases each). The germline V and J ends were trimmed by 0 bases and 2 bases, with 11 bases remaining between them. This CDR3 spans 15 amino acids. In germline, CDR1 is MNHEY, CDR2 SVGAGI. CDR3 protein: CASSYSGRGTYEQYF. The DNA of the CDR3 is TGTGCCAGCAGTTACTCGGGGCGAGGGACCTACGAGCAGTACTTC.

V gene TRBV4-1 combines with J gene TRBJ2-7; maybe TRBD1 (6 bases). Germline assignment: CDR1 MGHRA and CDR2 YSYEKL. The CDR3 covers 15 residues. Trimming pared 1 base from V and 4 bases from J, leaving 14 bases between. The CDR3 region has the DNA TGCGCCAGCAGCCAAGGGACACAGCAGGGGTACGAGCAGTACTTC. Translating gives CASSQGTQQGYEQYF.

The sample holds a few counts of this clone. The V gene is TRBV4-1, the J gene TRBJ2-7, with D uncertain. Germline loops: CDR1 MGHRA, CDR2 YSYEKL. Trimming left V 0 bases short and J 6 bases short, with 12 bases between. The CDR3 has 14 residues. The DNA of the CDR3 is TGCGCCAGCAGCCAAGAAGCCGGACGCCTCGAGCAGTACTTC. This sequence encodes CASSQEAGRLEQYF.

This chain links TRBV18 with TRBJ2-2; the D call may be TRBD1 or TRBD2 (5 bases each). This CDR3 region has 16 residues. V was clipped by 3 bases and J by 4 bases, with 15 bases between them. CDR1 is KGHSH and CDR2 is LQKENI in the germline V gene. The CDR3 bases are TGTGCCAGCTCACCTCGGAGAGGGGAGAGCACCGGGGAGCTGTTTTTT. This gives the protein CASSPRRGESTGELFF.

V and J are TRBV2 and TRBJ1-2; unclear D gene. The CDR3 totals 13 residues. The V end lost 2 bases, the J end lost 4 bases, and 8 bases lay between the germline ends. CDR1 is SNHLY and CDR2 is FYNNEI in the germline V gene. The CDR3 region has the DNA TGTGCCAGCAGTGAATCGGCAGGCTATGGCTACACCTTC. Residues: CASSESAGYGYTF.

This chain uses TRBV27 with TRBJ2-3; TRBD2 might be the D (5 bases). The CDR3 totals 15 residues. Trimming removed 5 bases from V and 3 bases from J, with 15 bases in between. Per the germline V gene, CDR1 is MNHEY and CDR2 is SMNVEV (reference sequence). DNA for the CDR3: TGTGCCAGCAGTATCAGTCTAGCCGGGACAGATACGCAGTATTTT. It is translated as CASSISLAGTDTQYF.

The J gene is TRBJ2-3, the V gene TRBV30; D is perhaps TRBD2 (7 bases). The V gene lost 2 bases and the J gene lost 3 bases, with 12 bases spanning the gap. The CDR3 loop spans 14 amino acids. Germline values: CDR1 GTSNPN, CDR2 SVGIG (reference sequence). The CDR3 spells CAWSNREGTDTQYF. The DNA of the CDR3 is TGTGCCTGGAGTAACAGGGAGGGGACAGATACGCAGTATTTT.

V and J are TRBV27 and TRBJ2-1; a weak D match, TRBD2 (6 bases). The germline CDR1 and CDR2 sequences are MNHEY and SMNVEV (reference sequence). V lost 1 base, J lost 3 bases, and 13 bases lay in between. The CDR3 consists of 16 residues. The chain's CDR3 is CASSLLWGEGYNEQFF. In nucleotides, the CDR3 is TGTGCCAGCAGTTTATTATGGGGGGAAGGCTACAATGAGCAGTTCTTC.

The rearrangement uses TRBV5-4 and TRBJ1-1; no reliable D call. V was clipped by 2 bases and J by 1 base, with 12 bases between them. This CDR3 has 15 amino acids. The germline CDR1 and CDR2 sequences are SGHNT and YYREEE (reference sequence). CDR3 bases: TGTGCCAGCAGCTTTGAACGGATAGAGAACACTGAAGCTTTCTTT. It encodes CASSFERIENTEAFF.

The rearrangement uses TRBV7-8 and TRBJ1-5; D remains ambiguous. This CDR3 spans 15 amino acids. V shed 2 bases and J shed 0 bases, with 8 bases lying between them. CDR1 SGHVS and CDR2 FQNEAQ come from the germline V gene. The CDR3 is CASSLLAHSNQPQHF. In nucleotides, the CDR3 is TGTGCCAGCAGCTTACTTGCTCATAGCAATCAGCCCCAGCATTTT.

This chain joins TRBV9 and TRBJ2-1, with 7 bases fitting TRBD2. The CDR3 is 18 residues long. With V trimmed by 4 bases and J by 0 bases, 13 bases remained unmatched. Germline loops: CDR1 SGDLS, CDR2 YYNGEE. Written as DNA, the CDR3 is TGTGCCAGCAGCATCCGGGACTACAATACCCACTCCTACAATGAGCAGTTCTTC. It codes for CASSIRDYNTHSYNEQFF.

The rearrangement uses TRBV5-1 and TRBJ1-3, with D possibly TRBD1 on 5 matching bases. The CDR3 contains 16 residues. V shed 5 bases and J shed 4 bases, with 19 bases lying between them. Germline CDR1 reads SGHRS; CDR2 reads YFSETQ. For the CDR3, the DNA is TGCGCCAGCAGTACGAACGAGCCAGGGTACGGAAACACCATATATTTT. It translates to CASSTNEPGYGNTIYF.